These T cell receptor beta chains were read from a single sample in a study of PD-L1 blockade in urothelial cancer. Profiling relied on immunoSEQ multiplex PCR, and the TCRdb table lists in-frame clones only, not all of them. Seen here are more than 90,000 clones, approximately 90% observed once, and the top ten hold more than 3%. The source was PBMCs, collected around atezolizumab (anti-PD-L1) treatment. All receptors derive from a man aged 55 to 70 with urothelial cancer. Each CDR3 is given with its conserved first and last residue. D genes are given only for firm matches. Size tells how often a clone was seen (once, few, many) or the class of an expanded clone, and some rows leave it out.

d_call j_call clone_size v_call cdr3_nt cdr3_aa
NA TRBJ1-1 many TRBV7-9 TGTGCCAGCAGCTTAGTATCAGTTGAAGCTTTCTTT CASSLVSVEAFF
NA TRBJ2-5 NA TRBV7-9 TGTGCCAGCAGCTTACTTGAGGGACAAGAGACCCAGTACTTC CASSLLEGQETQYF
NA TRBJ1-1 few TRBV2 TGTGCCAGCAGTGGGCGGGGAGAAGCTTTCTTT CASSGRGEAFF
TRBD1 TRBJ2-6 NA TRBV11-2 TGTGCCAGCAGCCGGACAGGGGCTGTCTCTGGGGCCAACGTCCTGACTTTC CASSRTGAVSGANVLTF
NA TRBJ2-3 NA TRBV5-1 TGCGCCAGCAGCTCCGTACAGGGTGTAGATACGCAGTATTTT CASSSVQGVDTQYF
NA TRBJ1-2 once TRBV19 TGTGCCAGTAGTAAGAATTCGGACACTCCTAACTATGGCTACACCTTC CASSKNSDTPNYGYTF
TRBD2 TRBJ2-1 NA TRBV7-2 TGTGCCAGCAGCCCCAACCCTAGCGGGACCTACAATGAGCAGTTCTTC CASSPNPSGTYNEQFF
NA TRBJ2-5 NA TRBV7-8 TGTGCCAGCAGCCCCGGCGGGGTGGAAGAGACCCAGTACTTC CASSPGGVEETQYF
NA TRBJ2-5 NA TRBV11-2 TGTGCCAGCAGCCCTGATTGGCGGGGAGAGACCCAGTACTTC CASSPDWRGETQYF
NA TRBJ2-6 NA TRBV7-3 TGTGCCAGCAGCTACAGGGCGTCTGGGGCCAACGTCCTGACTTTC CASSYRASGANVLTF
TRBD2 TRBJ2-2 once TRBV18 TGTGCCAGCTCACCACCGAATAGCGGGGGGAACACCGGGGAGCTGTTTTTT CASSPPNSGGNTGELFF
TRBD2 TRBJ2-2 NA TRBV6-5 TGTGCCAGCCTGGGACTAGCGGGAGGTGGCGGGGAGCTGTTTTTT CASLGLAGGGGELFF
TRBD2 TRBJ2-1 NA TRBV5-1 TGCGCCAGCGCTCAGACTAGCGGGGGGGGTGAGCAGTTCTTC CASAQTSGGGEQFF
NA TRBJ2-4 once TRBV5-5 TGTGCCAGCAGCCGCGAAGGGGTAGAAAACATTCAGTACTTC CASSREGVENIQYF
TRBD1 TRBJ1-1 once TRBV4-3 TGCGCCAGCAGCCCGGGACAGGGGGCTTGGTTCACTGAAGCTTTCTTT CASSPGQGAWFTEAFF
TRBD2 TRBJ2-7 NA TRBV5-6 TGTGCCAGCAGCTTGAATGCGGGGGGCGCCTACGAGCAGTACTTC CASSLNAGGAYEQYF
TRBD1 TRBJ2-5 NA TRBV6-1 TGTGCCAGCAGTTTACAGGGGCAAGAGACCCAGTACTTC CASSLQGQETQYF
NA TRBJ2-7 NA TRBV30 TGTGCCTGGAGTGTACGGCGGGGGCACGAGCAGTACTTC CAWSVRRGHEQYF
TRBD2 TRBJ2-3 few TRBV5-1 TGCGCCAGCAGCTTGGTTAGCGGGGGGGCCCCAGATACGCAGTATTTT CASSLVSGGAPDTQYF
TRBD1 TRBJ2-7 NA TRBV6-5 TGTGCCAGCAGTCGCCGGACAGGCTACGAGCAGTACTTC CASSRRTGYEQYF
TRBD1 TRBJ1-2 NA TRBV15 TGTGCCACCAGCGCCGACAGGGGGTATGGCTACACCTTC CATSADRGYGYTF
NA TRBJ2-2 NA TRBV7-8 TGTGCCAGCAGGTCCTTGAGAGGGGGTCACACCGGGGAGCTGTTTTTT CASRSLRGGHTGELFF
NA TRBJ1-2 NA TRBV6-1 TGTGCCAGCAGTGAATCAGGTATCGGCTATGGCCACACCTTC CASSESGIGYGHTF
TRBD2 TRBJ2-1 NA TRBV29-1 TGCAGCGTCTACCGAGGACTAGCGGGAGCGAATGAGCAGTTCTTC CSVYRGLAGANEQFF
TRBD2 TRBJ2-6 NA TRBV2 TGTGCCAGCAGTGCGGGACTAGCGGGAGGGAGAGGGGCCAACGTCCTGACTTTC CASSAGLAGGRGANVLTF
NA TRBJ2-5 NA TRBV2 TGTGCCAGCAGTGGGATAGGGGTGACCCAGTACTTC CASSGIGVTQYF
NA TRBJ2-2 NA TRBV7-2 TGTGCCAGCAGTGGACAGCCAGCCGGGGAGCTGTTTTTT CASSGQPAGELFF
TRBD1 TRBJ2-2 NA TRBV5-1 TGCGCCAGCAGCTTAAGACAGGGCGGAGGCACCGGGGAGCTGTTTTTT CASSLRQGGGTGELFF
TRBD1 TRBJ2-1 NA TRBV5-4 TGTGCCAGCAACCCCGGAGGAACAGGGGGCAACAATGAGCAGTTCTTC CASNPGGTGGNNEQFF
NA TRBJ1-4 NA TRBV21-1 TGTGCCAGCAGAGAAGGGGGGGGCTTCGGAAAACTGTTTTTT CASREGGGFGKLFF
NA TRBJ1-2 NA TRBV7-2 TGTGCCAGCAGCGTGCAGTATGCGGACAGTAGTAACTATGGCTACACCTTC CASSVQYADSSNYGYTF
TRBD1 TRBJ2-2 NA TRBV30 TGTGCCTGGTCGGGACAGGGGACCGGGGAGCTGTTTTTT CAWSGQGTGELFF
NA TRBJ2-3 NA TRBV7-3 TGTGCCAGCAGCCAGTCTAGCACAGATACGCAGTATTTT CASSQSSTDTQYF
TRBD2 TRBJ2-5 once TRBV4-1 TGCGCCAGCAGAAGGCTAGCGGGAACACAAGAGACCCAGTACTTC CASRRLAGTQETQYF
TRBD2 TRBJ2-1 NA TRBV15 TGTGCCACCAGCAGAGATCGGCTCAGGGGAGGACTAGCGGGAGGCTCATCCTACAATGAGCAGTTCTTC CATSRDRLRGGLAGGSSYNEQFF
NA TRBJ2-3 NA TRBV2 TGTGCCAGCTCGGGATCCACAGATACGCAGTATTTT CASSGSTDTQYF
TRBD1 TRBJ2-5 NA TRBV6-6 TGTGCCAGCAGTGCCTACCGGGACAGGGCGAAGGAGACCCAGTACTTC CASSAYRDRAKETQYF
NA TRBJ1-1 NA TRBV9 TGTGCCAGCAGCGTAGATCCGGGGGAAGGCACTGAAGCTTTCTTT CASSVDPGEGTEAFF
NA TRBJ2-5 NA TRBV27 TGTGCCAGCAGTTTCTCCGCCCGGGAGACCCAGTACTTC CASSFSARETQYF